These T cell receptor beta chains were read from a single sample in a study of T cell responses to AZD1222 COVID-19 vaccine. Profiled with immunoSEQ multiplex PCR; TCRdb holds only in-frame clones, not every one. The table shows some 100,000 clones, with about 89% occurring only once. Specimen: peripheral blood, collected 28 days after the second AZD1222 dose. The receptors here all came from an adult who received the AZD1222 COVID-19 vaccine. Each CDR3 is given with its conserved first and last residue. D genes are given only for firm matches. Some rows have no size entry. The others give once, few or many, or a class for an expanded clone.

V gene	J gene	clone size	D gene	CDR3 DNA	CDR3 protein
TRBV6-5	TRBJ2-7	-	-	TGTGCCAGCAGTTACGGAGGGGGCAGGGGCTACGAGCAGTACTTC	CASSYGGGRGYEQYF
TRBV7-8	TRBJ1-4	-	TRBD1	TGTGCCAGCAGCCCAAACGGACAGGGGGCCCGTGAAAAACTGTTTTTT	CASSPNGQGAREKLFF
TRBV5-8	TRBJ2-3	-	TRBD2	TGTGCCAGCAGCTCTAGCGGGGGGACAGATACGCAGTATTTT	CASSSSGGTDTQYF
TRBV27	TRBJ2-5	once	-	TGTGCCAGCAGTCGCCGAGGACCCACACAAGAGACCCAGTACTTC	CASSRRGPTQETQYF
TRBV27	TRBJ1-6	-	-	TGTGCCAGCAGTTCGCGATATTCACCCCTCCACTTT	CASSSRYSPLHF
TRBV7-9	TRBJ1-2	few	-	TGTGCCAGCAGCTTACGGAGTGATGGCTACACCTTC	CASSLRSDGYTF
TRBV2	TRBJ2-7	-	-	TGTGCCAGCGGCCGGGGAGTCCACGAGCAGTACTTC	CASGRGVHEQYF
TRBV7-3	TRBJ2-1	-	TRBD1	TGTGCCAGCAGCTTGCCCACAGGGGGGAGCTCCTACAATGAGCAGTTCTTC	CASSLPTGGSSYNEQFF
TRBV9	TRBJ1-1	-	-	TGTGCCAGCAGACCTACGGCGGGCGGAAACACTGAAGCTTTCTTT	CASRPTAGGNTEAFF
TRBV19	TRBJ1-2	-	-	TGTGCCAGTAGTGCTTGGGGGGCCCATGGCTACACCTTC	CASSAWGAHGYTF
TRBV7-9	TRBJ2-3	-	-	TGTGCCGGTAAGGAAGATACGCAGTATTTT	CAGKEDTQYF
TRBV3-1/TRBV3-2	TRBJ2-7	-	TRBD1	TGTGCCAGCAGCCAAGTCGGAGGACAGGGGCCTTTCGAGCAGTACTTC	CASSQVGGQGPFEQYF
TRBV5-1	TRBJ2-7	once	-	TGCGCCAGCAGTGAGGCAGCCCTCTCCTACGAGCAGTACTTC	CASSEAALSYEQYF
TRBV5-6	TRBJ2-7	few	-	TGTGCCAGCAGCTTGAGTCTAGTGATCTCCTACGAGCAGTACTTC	CASSLSLVISYEQYF
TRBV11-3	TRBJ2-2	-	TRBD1	TGTGCCAGCAGCTCCGGACAGGGTGCGGCCGGGGAGCTGTTTTTT	CASSSGQGAAGELFF
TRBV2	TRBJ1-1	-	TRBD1	TGTGCCAGCATGAACGGACAGGGAACTGAAGCTTTCTTT	CASMNGQGTEAFF
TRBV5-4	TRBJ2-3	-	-	TGTGCCAGCAGCTTGAAGAGGGCGACAGATACGCAGTATTTT	CASSLKRATDTQYF
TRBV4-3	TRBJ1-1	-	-	TGCGCCAGCAGCGTACAGATCATGAACACTGAAGCTTTCTTT	CASSVQIMNTEAFF
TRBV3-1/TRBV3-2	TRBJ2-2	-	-	TGTGCCAGCAGCCAAGAAAGACTAGTGATCACCGGGGAGCTGTTTTTT	CASSQERLVITGELFF
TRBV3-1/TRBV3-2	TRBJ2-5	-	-	TGTGCCAGCAGCCCCCACGGCGGACAGTATCCCCAAGAGACCCAGTACTTC	CASSPHGGQYPQETQYF
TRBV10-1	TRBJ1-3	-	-	TGCGCCAGCAGTGACGGGCCCAACACCATATATTTT	CASSDGPNTIYF
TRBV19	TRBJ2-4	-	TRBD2	TGTGCCAGTAGTATAGTGGGGGGGTCCGCCAAAAACATTCAGTACTTC	CASSIVGGSAKNIQYF
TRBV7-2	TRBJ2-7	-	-	TGTGCCAGCAGCTTGAGCTCCTACGAGCAGTACTTC	CASSLSSYEQYF
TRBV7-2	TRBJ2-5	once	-	TGTGCCAGCAGCTCCCCCGGGGTCGAAGAGACCCAGTACTTC	CASSSPGVEETQYF
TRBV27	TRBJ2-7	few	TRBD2	TGTGCCAGCACCTCCCTCCGACTAGCGGGAGGCGAGCAGTACTTC	CASTSLRLAGGEQYF
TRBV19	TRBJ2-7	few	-	TGTGCCAGTAGTGCCCTCCACCGGGACGTACCCTACGAGCAGTACTTC	CASSALHRDVPYEQYF
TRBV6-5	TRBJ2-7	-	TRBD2	TGTGCCAGCAGCAGACTAGCGGGGAAGCAGTACTTC	CASSRLAGKQYF
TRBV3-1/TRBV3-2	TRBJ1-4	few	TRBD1	TGTGCCAGCAGCTTCTTGACAGGGAATGAAAAACTGTTTTTT	CASSFLTGNEKLFF
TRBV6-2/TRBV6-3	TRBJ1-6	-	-	TGTGCCAGCAGTTCGGATTTGGTCCGGCCTGCCCTCCACTTT	CASSSDLVRPALHF
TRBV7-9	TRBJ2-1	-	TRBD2	TGTGCCAGCAGCTCCCGGGTAGCGGGAGGGAATGAGCAGTTCTTC	CASSSRVAGGNEQFF
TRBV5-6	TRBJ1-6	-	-	TGTGCCAGCAGCTTGGCTCTTAAGTGGGAATCACCCCTCCACTTT	CASSLALKWESPLHF
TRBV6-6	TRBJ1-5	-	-	TGTGCCAGCAGTTACTCAAGGTTGGGGAGTCAGCCCCAGCATTTT	CASSYSRLGSQPQHF
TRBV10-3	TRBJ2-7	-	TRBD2	TGTGCCATCTCGACTAGCGGGGGATTCTACGAGCAGTACTTC	CAISTSGGFYEQYF
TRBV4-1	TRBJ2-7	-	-	TGCGCCAGCAGCCAAGATCGAGGTATCTCCTACGAGCAGTACTTC	CASSQDRGISYEQYF
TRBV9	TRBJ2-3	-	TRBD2	TGTGCCAGCAGCGCTAGCGGGAGCACAGATACGCAGTATTTT	CASSASGSTDTQYF
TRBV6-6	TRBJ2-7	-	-	TGTGCCAGCAGCTACCGAGGGTCTAGCTCCTACGAGCAGTACTTC	CASSYRGSSSYEQYF
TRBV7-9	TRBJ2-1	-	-	TGTGCCAGCAGCTCCCTAAAGCGGGTTTACAATGAGCAGTTCTTC	CASSSLKRVYNEQFF
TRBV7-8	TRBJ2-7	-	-	TGTGCCAGCAGCCTGATGGACAGTAGGAGCTACGAGCAGTACTTC	CASSLMDSRSYEQYF
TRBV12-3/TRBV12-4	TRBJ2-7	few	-	TGTGCCAGCAGTTTATTGGGGGAGCAGTACTTC	CASSLLGEQYF
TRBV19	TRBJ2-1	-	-	TGTGCCAGTAGTATATTGGGGGAGGAGCAGTTCTTC	CASSILGEEQFF
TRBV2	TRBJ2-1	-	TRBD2	TGTGCCAGCAGTGAATGGCTAGCGGGGGACCGGGGTGAGCAGTTCTTC	CASSEWLAGDRGEQFF
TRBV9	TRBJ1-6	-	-	TGTGCCAGCAGCGTAGGGGGGGACCGATCACCCCTCCACTTT	CASSVGGDRSPLHF
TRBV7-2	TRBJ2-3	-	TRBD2	TGTGCCAGCAGCTTTCAGCGGGGGGGCGGAGATACGCAGTATTTT	CASSFQRGGGDTQYF
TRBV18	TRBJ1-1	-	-	TGTGCCAGCTCACCACCTGGGCGCGAAGCTTTCTTT	CASSPPGREAFF
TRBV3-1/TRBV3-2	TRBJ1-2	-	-	TGTGCCAGCAGCCAAGAGGGGGTCGGTGGCTACACCTTC	CASSQEGVGGYTF
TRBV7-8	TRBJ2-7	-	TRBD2	TGTGCCAGCAGCTTAGCGGGCCGACTAGCCGCCTCGTCCTACGAGCAGTACTTC	CASSLAGRLAASSYEQYF
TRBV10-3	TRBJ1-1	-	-	TGTGCCATCAGAAAAGAAAGGGGGTACGACACTGAAGCTTTCTTT	CAIRKERGYDTEAFF
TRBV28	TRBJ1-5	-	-	TGTGCCAGCAGTAACCAGGTCGGGGCGGGCAATCAGCCCCAGCATTTT	CASSNQVGAGNQPQHF
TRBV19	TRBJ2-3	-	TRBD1	TGTGCCAGTAGTATTTGGACAGGAGACACAGATACGCAGTATTTT	CASSIWTGDTDTQYF
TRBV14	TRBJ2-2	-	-	TGTGCCAGTAGCCCCAGAACGGTCCTCAACACCGGGGAGCTGTTTTTT	CASSPRTVLNTGELFF
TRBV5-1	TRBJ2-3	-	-	TGCGCCAGCGGGGTAGCGGACGTTAGCACAGATACGCAGTATTTT	CASGVADVSTDTQYF